The next 20 T cell receptor beta chains were all read from a single sample in a study of T cell responses to AZD1222 COVID-19 vaccine. The method was immunoSEQ multiplex PCR; TCRdb's version includes in-frame clones alone and lacks a portion of them. The sample records 110,000 or so clones, 82% being singletons. Source: peripheral blood, taken on day 0 of AZD1222 vaccination. The receptors derive from an adult in good health.

The chain carries TRBV5-4 and TRBJ1-2; D gene ambiguous. V lost 0 bases and J 8 bases, leaving 17 bases between the germline ends. Germline V gene data show CDR1 as SGHNT and CDR2 as YYREEE (reference sequence). CDR3 length: 15 residues. The CDR3 loop reads CASSLAASKLGGYTF. CDR3 coding DNA: TGTGCCAGCAGCTTGGCGGCGTCGAAGTTGGGAGGCTACACCTTC.

This chain connects TRBV3-1 (or the pseudogene TRBV3-2) to TRBJ2-5, with 8 bases identical to TRBD2. The CDR3 contains 15 residues. J lost 2 bases, V lost 4 bases, and 6 bases had no gene match. CDR1 and CDR2 (germline): LGHDT, YNNKEL (reference sequence). In DNA, the CDR3 is TGTGCCAGCAGCCGGCGGCTAGCGGGTCAAGAGACCCAGTACTTC. Protein: CASSRRLAGQETQYF.

The CDR3: CASSLGRQDRNSYNSPLHF. For the CDR3, the DNA is TGCGCCAGCAGCCTGGGAAGACAGGATCGAAACTCCTATAATTCACCCCTCCACTTT. The rearrangement links TRBV5-1 to TRBJ1-6; TRBD1 is a possible D gene (6 bases). Germline V CDR1 and CDR2: SGHRS, YFSETQ. The CDR3 has 19 residues. Deletions cut 4 bases from V and 0 bases from J, with 20 bases between.

Only a few counts were recorded for this clone. The CDR3: CASSQDTLTGGFGGYTF. The CDR3 nucleotides are TGCGCCAGCAGCCAGGACACGCTCACAGGGGGCTTCGGGGGCTACACCTTC. The chain carries TRBV4-3 and TRBJ1-2; 9 positions match TRBD1. The CDR3 is 17 amino acids. V was pared by 3 bases and J by 8 bases, with 16 bases of the junction left unmatched. CDR1 LGHNA and CDR2 YSLEER come from the germline V gene.

This clone has more than one count but fewer than ten. V gene TRBV3-1 (or the pseudogene TRBV3-2) combines with J gene TRBJ1-4; a possible D gene is TRBD1 (6 bases). Germline assignment: CDR1 LGHDT and CDR2 YNNKEL (reference sequence). With 4 bases removed from V and 8 bases from J, the gap between germline ends came to 8 bases. This CDR3 spans 12 amino acids. The CDR3 sequence: CASSRQGEKLFF. The CDR3, as DNA: TGTGCCAGCAGCCGTCAGGGGGAAAAACTGTTTTTT.

This clone has a handful of counts. Its ends do not fully match the called genes, so a read error is possible. The chain is built from TRBV2 and TRBJ2-7; D remains ambiguous. This CDR3 has 10 residues. Germline V gene sequence: CDR1 SNHLY, CDR2 FYNNEI. Written as DNA, the CDR3 is TGTGCCAGCAGTGAAGCGTTTTTCCATTTC. Its translation is CASSEAFFHF.

This chain uses TRBV2 with TRBJ2-2; tentative D call: TRBD2 (5 bases). V was shortened by 3 bases and J by 7 bases, with 15 bases between the two germline ends. This CDR3 spans 15 amino acids. Looked up from germline, CDR1 is SNHLY and CDR2 is FYNNEI. The DNA for the CDR3 is TGTGCCAGCAGTGACCGCGGGCTTGGTTACGGGGAGCTGTTTTTT. Translating gives CASSDRGLGYGELFF.

The chain links TRBV9 to TRBJ1-1; the match to TRBD1 covers 9 bases. Germline loops: CDR1 SGDLS, CDR2 YYNGEE. This CDR3 comprises 15 residues. Trimming cost V 3 bases and J 6 bases; bases outside gene matches: 9. Here the CDR3 DNA reads TGTGCCAGCAGCGCCAGCGGGACAGGGTTTTCTGAAGCTTTCTTT. Translated: CASSASGTGFSEAFF.

This clone occurred a few times. This rearrangement joins TRBV4-3 to TRBJ2-1; 9 nucleotides agree with TRBD1. This CDR3 has 14 residues. V lost 3 bases to trimming and J lost 10 bases; unmatched junction nucleotides: 7. CDR1 and CDR2 from the germline V gene are LGHNA and YSLEER. The CDR3 DNA is TGCGCCAGCAGCCATTACAGGGGGCTGGGGGAGCAGTTCTTC. Residues: CASSHYRGLGEQFF.

This chain connects TRBV18 to TRBJ1-1; unclear D gene. Germline V CDR1 and CDR2: KGHSH, LQKENI. V lost 8 bases to trimming and J lost 0 bases, with 13 bases between them. The CDR3 runs to 14 residues. The CDR3 reads CASTSGGLNTEAFF. CDR3 DNA sequence: TGTGCCAGCACGTCAGGTGGTTTGAACACTGAAGCTTTCTTT.

The CDR3 sequence is CASSLGTGVGEAFF. The CDR3 coding sequence is TGTGCCAGCAGCTTAGGGACAGGGGTAGGTGAAGCTTTCTTT. The rearrangement joins TRBV11-2 to TRBJ1-1, with 9 bases that match TRBD1. CDR3 length: 14 amino acids. V lost 1 base and J lost 7; bases outside the gene matches: 4. In germline, CDR1 is SGHAT, CDR2 FQNNGV.

The V and J genes are TRBV7-2 and TRBJ2-1; D is ambiguous. This CDR3 comprises 14 residues. Germline CDR1 and CDR2: SGHTA and FQGNSA. The germline V and J ends were trimmed by 1 base and 0 bases, with 4 bases remaining between them. The CDR3 sequence is CASSLVPSYNEQFF. As DNA, the CDR3 is TGTGCCAGCAGCTTAGTGCCCTCCTACAATGAGCAGTTCTTC.

This clone was recorded once. CDR3 loop: CAWSGVQRQGSEAFF. The CDR3 DNA reads as TGTGCCTGGAGTGGTGTCCAACGACAGGGATCTGAAGCTTTCTTT. The chain uses TRBV30 and TRBJ1-1; 7 nucleotides match TRBD1. Germline-derived CDR1 and CDR2 are GTSNPN and SVGIG (reference sequence). The CDR3 runs to 15 residues. V lost 1 base to trimming and J lost 6 bases; unmatched junction nucleotides: 11.

In its sample, this clone was seen a few times. The genes are TRBV4-1 and TRBJ2-7; D is possibly TRBD1 (5 bases). CDR1 and CDR2 from the germline V gene are MGHRA and YSYEKL. V lost 3 bases, J lost 5 bases, and 17 bases lay in between. This CDR3 contains 15 residues. The CDR3 is CASSQVQGSRDEQYF. In nucleotides, the CDR3 is TGCGCCAGCAGCCAGGTGCAGGGTTCAAGGGACGAGCAGTACTTC.

The J gene is TRBJ2-7, the V gene TRBV5-4, with a tentative D call TRBD1 (5 bases). The germline CDR1 and CDR2 sequences are SGHNT and YYREEE (reference sequence). This CDR3 is 13 amino acids long. V dropped 0 bases and J dropped 8 bases, with 12 bases sitting between them. The CDR3 region is CASSLDQGRQQYF. The CDR3 coding sequence is TGTGCCAGCAGCTTGGATCAGGGCAGGCAGCAGTACTTC.

This clone was recorded a few times. V usage is TRBV11-2 and J usage is TRBJ2-7; 12 positions match TRBD2. The CDR3 sequence is 14 residues long. With 6 bases clipped from V and 7 bases from J, the junction kept 7 bases outside the gene matches. Germline values: CDR1 SGHAT, CDR2 FQNNGV. CDR3 region: CASSSTSGGNEQYF. CDR3 nucleotide sequence: TGTGCCAGCAGTAGCACTAGCGGGGGGAATGAGCAGTACTTC. Supplemented by reference TRBV11-2 and TRBJ2-7, the full variable domain reads EAGVAQSPRYKIIEKRQSVAFWCNPISGHATLYWYQQILGQGPKLLIQFQNNGVVDDSQLPKDRFSAERLKGVDSTLKIQPAKLEDSAVYLCASSSTSGGNEQYFGPGTRLTVT.

The chain carries TRBV6-2 or TRBV6-3 and TRBJ2-1; no clear D gene. Trimming pared 1 base from V and 13 bases from J, leaving 11 bases between. CDR3 length: 12 amino acids. Looked up from germline, CDR1 is MNHEY and CDR2 is SVGEGT. The CDR3 sequence is CASSYLGWSQFF. For the CDR3, the DNA is TGTGCCAGCAGTTACTTAGGTTGGTCCCAGTTCTTC.

This rearrangement joins TRBV9 to TRBJ2-2; tentatively, D is TRBD1 (6 bases). The V end was cut by 4 bases, the J end by 7 bases, with 14 bases between. CDR1 and CDR2 from the germline V gene are SGDLS and YYNGEE. This CDR3 comprises 14 residues. CDR3 in DNA: TGTGCCAGCAGCCCCCAGGGGTATGACGGGGAGCTGTTTTTT. It specifies CASSPQGYDGELFF.

V usage is TRBV2 and J usage is TRBJ1-4; TRBD1 matches at 8 bases. V gave up 9 bases and J gave up 5 bases; unmatched junction bases: 5. This CDR3 is 13 amino acids long. Germline assignment: CDR1 SNHLY and CDR2 FYNNEI. The CDR3 region has the DNA TGTGCCAGTTCAGGGGGCGAAAATGAAAAACTGTTTTTT. This codes for CASSGGENEKLFF.

V is TRBV6-4 and J is TRBJ2-7; 8 nucleotides align to TRBD1. CDR3 length equals 13 residues. The ends lost 8 bases at V and 2 bases at J; junction bases unmatched: 5. The germline gives CDR1 MRHNA, CDR2 SNTAGT. For the CDR3, the DNA is TGTGCCAGCTTAAGACAGGGGACCTACGAGCAGTACTTC. It codes for CASLRQGTYEQYF.